Detailed here is one T cell receptor beta chain. No cognate antigen has been identified for it. Nothing much larger sits one base from this clone, and base qualities are not available. The data stem from a study of blood T cell repertoires in COVID-19 (dated by TCRdb to between 2020 and 2021). With respect to the entire study: Collaborator samples came from the United States, Italy and Spain and covered acute and convalescent phases of COVID-19. The prospective study material was composed of cDNA or gDNA derived from T cells, B-cell-depleted T cells, or PBMCs. Subjects who had been exposed to COVID-19, were actively infected with it, or had recovered from it provided the deeply sampled blood TCRbeta repertoires that made up the dataset. A freely available public database, intended as a resource for researchers studying the immune response to SARS-CoV-2, is where the repertoires were released. Samples came from the ongoing ImmuneRACE study (first 160 participants) plus 1,254 subjects from 6 global collaborators. Nearly every sample came with metadata listing a de-identified subject ID, COVID-19 status, age in years and sex. HLA class I and class II types, where available, came from metadata supplied by the sample provider rather than from assay-based typing.

One collaborating source in Seattle enrolled patients while the patients were actively infected and followed the patients over time throughout the course of disease. Collaborating institutions collected whole blood in K2EDTA tubes following their own protocols. Collaborator samples were shipped for TCRbeta analysis as frozen whole blood, isolated PBMCs, or DNA extracted from either sample type. The immunoSEQ Assay, a bias-controlled multiplex PCR, was used to amplify TCRbeta CDR3 regions from genomic DNA. As for the authors' bioinformatics: The number of nucleated cells in each sample was estimated from the amplification of reference gene primers within the assay. Sequence reads were collapsed and filtered to measure the absolute abundance of every unique TCRbeta CDR3 rearrangement. For each sample, productive Simpson clonality was calculated as the square root of Simpson's diversity index across productive rearrangements. What TCRdb holds here is the immuneACCESS table cut down to in-frame rearrangements. Part of the clones is not present; checked against another copy, under half of the missing clones reflect an unresolved V gene, and the others are unexplained. That table gives V, J and clone size, and the DNA gave D and trimming. The sample profile shows fewer than 350,000 clones; roughly 87% of them were found once. The ten largest clones take up approximately 9.3% of the sample.

Paper-wide results and their limitations: The amount of clinical and demographic metadata varied by source and participant and was provided uncurated.

The CDR3 sequence holds 15 residues, the cysteine and phenylalanine included. CDR3 DNA only is kept here, 45 bases in frame from base 1. V is clipped by 7 bases and J by 3 bases, and the sequence between their germline boundaries is 18 bases long. Looking up the germline V gene (reference sequence) yields CDR1 LNHDA and CDR2 SQIVND. This TCR was sampled from a man aged 30-40 years with COVID-19, enrolled during active disease. The source material was peripheral blood. Recombination joined TRBV19 with TRBJ1-2; the D segment could be TRBD1, given 5 matching bases. The DNA reads TGTGCCAGTACGGATCAGGGAGGGAATGACTATGGCTACACCTTC. It translates to CASTDQGGNDYGYTF.